This is a list of T cell receptor beta chains from one sample in a study of blood T cell repertoires in COVID-19. Here immunoSEQ multiplex PCR was the method, and the copy in TCRdb shows in-frame clones only, minus some. The sample has approximately 150,000 clones, approximately 84% seen once. Sequencing was done on a sample of peripheral blood. The receptors stem from a woman older than 75 with acute or convalescent COVID-19. Both conserved end residues are part of each CDR3. D genes are given only for firm matches. Rows may omit the clone size; those that give it use once, few, many or a size class.

J	V	D	size	CDR3	DNA
TRBJ1-6	TRBV14	TRBD1	NA	CASSRTGNSPLHF	TGTGCCAGCAGCCGGACAGGGAATTCACCCCTCCACTTT
TRBJ1-1	TRBV2	TRBD1	NA	CASRGQGRGTEAFF	TGTGCCAGCAGAGGACAGGGGCGAGGGACTGAAGCTTTCTTT
TRBJ2-7	TRBV4-3	TRBD1	NA	CASSQDRGGTGGGEQYF	TGCGCCAGCAGCCAGGACCGGGGAGGGACAGGGGGCGGCGAGCAGTACTTC
TRBJ2-2	TRBV4-3	TRBD2	NA	CASSQAGLADTGELFF	TGCGCCAGCAGCCAAGCGGGACTAGCGGACACCGGGGAGCTGTTTTTT
TRBJ2-5	TRBV15	NA	NA	CATSRDVGGRETQYF	TGTGCCACCAGCAGAGATGTGGGGGGAAGAGAGACCCAGTACTTC
TRBJ1-2	TRBV29-1	TRBD1	once	CSGTGTGHGYTF	TGCAGCGGTACCGGGACAGGGCATGGCTACACCTTC
TRBJ2-6	TRBV5-1	NA	NA	CASSPPWGGANVLTF	TGCGCCAGCAGCCCCCCCTGGGGCGGGGCCAACGTCCTGACTTTC
TRBJ2-7	TRBV5-4	NA	NA	CASSPSAGIIGEQYF	TGTGCCAGCAGTCCCTCGGCGGGCATCATAGGCGAGCAGTACTTC
TRBJ2-3	TRBV6-5	NA	NA	CASSLRGNVDTQYF	TGTGCCAGCAGTTTAAGGGGGAATGTAGATACGCAGTATTTT
TRBJ1-4	TRBV7-9	TRBD1	NA	CASSQGDIGEKLFF	TGTGCCAGCAGCCAGGGGGACATCGGCGAAAAACTGTTTTTT
TRBJ1-1	TRBV6-5	TRBD1	NA	CASSRIGQGALRAFF	TGTGCCAGCAGCCGAATCGGACAGGGGGCATTAAGAGCTTTCTTT
TRBJ2-5	TRBV7-6	TRBD2	NA	CASSRLAGGPPETQYF	TGTGCCAGCAGCAGACTAGCGGGGGGGCCTCCGGAGACCCAGTACTTC
TRBJ1-5	TRBV4-1	NA	NA	CASSPFLTGNQPQHF	TGCGCCAGCAGCCCCTTCTTGACCGGGAATCAGCCCCAGCATTTT
TRBJ2-7	TRBV6-2/TRBV6-3	NA	NA	CASSYPSHGGTTYEQYF	TGTGCCAGCAGTTACCCCTCCCACGGGGGAACTACCTACGAGCAGTACTTC
TRBJ1-2	TRBV29-1	NA	NA	CSVARGYTF	TGCAGCGTGGCGAGGGGCTACACCTTC
TRBJ2-5	TRBV29-1	NA	once	CSAGRRETQYF	TGCAGCGCTGGGAGAAGGGAGACCCAGTACTTC
TRBJ2-7	TRBV10-3	TRBD2	NA	CAIKASGNFDEQYF	TGTGCCATCAAGGCTAGCGGGAATTTCGACGAGCAGTACTTC
TRBJ1-2	TRBV9	TRBD1	NA	CASSVTPDRGGGGYTF	TGTGCCAGCAGCGTAACCCCGGACAGGGGGGGAGGTGGCTACACCTTC
TRBJ2-2	TRBV10-3	TRBD2	NA	CAISNSGGANTGELFF	TGTGCCATCAGCAATAGCGGGGGAGCGAACACCGGGGAGCTGTTTTTT
TRBJ2-5	TRBV7-9	NA	NA	CASSLFRETQYF	TGTGCCAGCAGCTTATTTCGGGAGACCCAGTACTTC
TRBJ2-5	TRBV27	TRBD1	NA	CASNHRTGGQETQYF	TGTGCCAGCAATCATAGGACAGGGGGCCAAGAGACCCAGTACTTC
TRBJ2-7	TRBV10-3	TRBD1	few	CAISEGKTGGSYEQYF	TGTGCCATCAGTGAGGGGAAGACAGGGGGCTCCTACGAGCAGTACTTC
TRBJ2-1	TRBV9	TRBD2	NA	CASSAGGASGRASHFGRYNEQFF	TGTGCCAGCAGCGCCGGGGGGGCTAGCGGGAGGGCTTCCCACTTTGGTAGATACAATGAGCAGTTCTTC
TRBJ1-5	TRBV7-2	NA	NA	CASSAHAGTDQPQHF	TGTGCCAGCAGCGCCCACGCAGGAACGGATCAGCCCCAGCATTTT
TRBJ2-3	TRBV29-1	TRBD1	NA	CSVEDRGMVDTQYF	TGCAGCGTTGAGGACAGGGGAATGGTTGATACGCAGTATTTT
TRBJ1-3	TRBV7-2	NA	NA	CASSLQVSGNTIYF	TGTGCCAGCAGCTTACAGGTCTCTGGAAACACCATATATTTT
TRBJ1-1	TRBV2	TRBD1	NA	CASSRGGRTEAFF	TGTGCCAGCAGTAGAGGGGGCCGCACTGAAGCTTTCTTT
TRBJ1-3	TRBV29-1	NA	NA	CSIVGGSGNTIYF	TGCAGCATAGTCGGGGGGTCCGGAAACACCATATATTTT
TRBJ2-7	TRBV2	TRBD2	NA	CASTRLAGAYEQYF	TGTGCCAGCACCCGACTAGCGGGAGCGTACGAGCAGTACTTC
TRBJ2-3	TRBV4-1	NA	NA	CASSQVTSDTQYF	TGCGCCAGCAGCCAAGTCACATCCGATACGCAGTATTTT
TRBJ1-4	TRBV29-1	NA	few	CSVVLPKQGGNEKLFF	TGCAGCGTTGTTTTACCAAAACAGGGTGGGAATGAAAAACTGTTTTTT
TRBJ1-3	TRBV19	NA	NA	CASKIVGLRNTIYF	TGTGCCAGTAAGATCGTGGGACTAAGAAACACCATATATTTT
TRBJ2-5	TRBV18	NA	NA	CASSPDSQETQYF	TGTGCCAGCTCACCGGACTCACAAGAGACCCAGTACTTC